Listed here are 27 T cell receptor beta chains from one sample, sequenced in a study of T-cell memory formation after mild COVID-19. A single record per CDR3 protein comes from TCRdb applying MiXCR to the 5' RACE reads. This table has 360,000 or so distinct CDR3 sequences, approximately 29% appearing once. Input material: PBMCs or a T cell subset sorted from them (not recorded which). The receptors were gathered from an adult woman who had mild COVID-19 (a few samples of this study predate the infection). Cell type and time point are not known.

This chain links TRBV14 with TRBJ1-1; D might be TRBD1 (5 bases). CDR1 and CDR2 from the germline V gene are SGHDN and FVKESK. Trimming shortened V by 5 bases and J by 1 base, and 11 bases separated the two germline ends. The CDR3 is made up of 14 amino acids. CDR3 in amino acids: CASSGHRRNTEAFF. DNA for the CDR3: TGTGCCAGCAGCGGACACAGGAGGAACACTGAAGCTTTCTTT.

The rearrangement joins TRBV7-2 to TRBJ2-5; D gene uncertain. CDR3 length: 12 amino acids. Germline V lookup: CDR1 SGHTA, CDR2 FQGNSA. Between the trimmed V and J ends, which lost 3 bases and 4 bases, there was a span of 6 bases. The CDR3 DNA reads TGTGCCAGCAGCTTCCAATTAGAGACCCAGTACTTC. It specifies CASSFQLETQYF.

This clonotype was seen at least ten times. V gene TRBV4-1 combines with J gene TRBJ1-1, with unresolved D. The CDR3 runs to 14 residues. CDR1 is MGHRA and CDR2 is YSYEKL in the germline V gene. The ends were cut back, 6 bases at V and 1 base at J, with 12 bases in the middle. CDR3 protein: CASRTLPGNTEAFF. CDR3 nucleotides: TGCGCCAGCAGAACCCTCCCGGGGAACACTGAAGCTTTCTTT.

In this sample, this clonotype turned up once. Since a much larger clone is just one base distant, this may be a read error. The chain combines TRBV11-2 with TRBJ2-1; no clear D gene. Looked up from germline, CDR1 is SGHAT and CDR2 is FQNNGV. Trimming stripped 1 base from V and 5 bases from J, with 3 bases between. This CDR3 spans 12 amino acids. The CDR3 DNA sequence: TGTGCCAGCAGCTTAGTCAACAATGAGCAGTTCTTC. This encodes CASSLVNNEQFF. The complete variable domain, with remaining parts taken from reference TRBV11-2 and TRBJ2-1, reads EAGVAQSPRYKIIEKRQSVAFWCNPISGHATLYWYQQILGQGPKLLIQFQNNGVVDDSQLPKDRFSAERLKGVDSTLKIQPAKLEDSAVYLCASSLVNNEQFFGPGTRLTVL.

This clonotype was seen a few times. This rearrangement joins TRBV11-2 to TRBJ2-7; 7 nucleotides align to TRBD2. Germline V gene sequence: CDR1 SGHAT, CDR2 FQNNGV. V lost 0 bases and J lost 4; bases outside the gene matches: 6. The CDR3 is 15 amino acids. The CDR3 DNA sequence: TGTGCCAGCAGCTTAGAAAGGCTAGCGGTATACGAGCAGTACTTC. Translated: CASSLERLAVYEQYF. The full variable domain, completed using reference TRBV11-2 and TRBJ2-7, is EAGVAQSPRYKIIEKRQSVAFWCNPISGHATLYWYQQILGQGPKLLIQFQNNGVVDDSQLPKDRFSAERLKGVDSTLKIQPAKLEDSAVYLCASSLERLAVYEQYFGPGTRLTVT.

This clonotype was observed a few times. V is TRBV6-7 and J is TRBJ2-7, with 13 bases matching TRBD2. TRBV6-7 is marked as an open reading frame, function uncertain. V was clipped by 11 bases and J by 6 bases; unmatched bases: 19. This CDR3 has 17 residues. This CDR3 is CAQRSGTSGAPPGEQYF. In nucleotides, the CDR3 is TGTGCCCAACGGAGCGGGACTAGCGGGGCTCCGCCAGGCGAGCAGTACTTC.

This clonotype occurred once. This sequence joins TRBV6-5 and TRBJ2-2, with 8 bases aligning to TRBD1. The V and J ends lost 8 bases and 6 bases, in that order; junction bases with no gene match: 8. The CDR3 has 14 amino acids. The V gene's germline CDR1 is MNHEY and CDR2 SVGAGI. The CDR3 region is CASGGQGVAGELFF. CDR3 bases: TGTGCCAGCGGCGGACAGGGAGTCGCCGGGGAGCTGTTTTTT.

Written as DNA, the CDR3 is TGCAGTGCTAGAGTGCTCAGAGGCAGGGGGGGAACTGAAGCTTTCTTT. This encodes CSARVLRGRGGTEAFF. The chain couples TRBV20-1 to TRBJ1-1; 7 positions match TRBD1. Germline CDR1 DFQATT, CDR2 SNEGSKA (reference sequence). V dropped 1 base and J dropped 5; count of bases not matched to a gene: 13. The CDR3 consists of 16 residues.

The chain recombines TRBV24-1 with TRBJ2-1; tentative D call: TRBD1 (7 bases). Germline CDR1 KGHDR, CDR2 SFDVKD. This CDR3 spans 16 amino acids. V gave up 2 bases and J gave up 9 bases, with 19 bases separating them. CDR3 sequence reads: CATSDSRQGGRGEQFF. In nucleotides, the CDR3 is TGTGCCACCAGTGATTCGCGCCAGGGGGGAAGGGGTGAGCAGTTCTTC.

The chain employs TRBV12-3 or TRBV12-4 and TRBJ1-4, with TRBD1 matching over 8 bases. The V segment lost 10 bases and the J segment 0 bases; nucleotides outside the gene matches: 7. The CDR3 is made up of 15 amino acids. In nucleotides, the CDR3 is TGTGCCACCCAAGACAGGGGAACAACTAATGAAAAACTGTTTTTT. Amino acid sequence: CATQDRGTTNEKLFF.

The chain joins TRBV18 to TRBJ2-1; TRBD1 or TRBD2 may be the D gene (5 bases each). The CDR3 runs 14 residues. Germline-derived CDR1 and CDR2 are KGHSH and LQKENI. V was cut by 3 bases and J by 4 bases, with 10 bases left in between. CDR3 loop: CASSPQGVYNEQFF. The CDR3 DNA reads TGTGCCAGCTCACCCCAGGGAGTATACAATGAGCAGTTCTTC.

This clonotype appeared a few times. V and J are TRBV7-6 and TRBJ2-4; D not certain. Trimming stripped 1 base from V and 0 bases from J, with 10 bases between. The CDR3 loop spans 16 amino acids. The germline V gene has CDR1 SGHVS and CDR2 FNYEAQ. CDR3 nucleotide sequence: TGTGCCAGCAGCTTAGAAGGCGGAGTAGCCAAAAACATTCAGTACTTC. Its translation: CASSLEGGVAKNIQYF.

The chain recombines TRBV2 with TRBJ1-5; no definite D call. V gave up 7 bases and J gave up 2 bases, with 18 bases separating them. This CDR3 has 16 amino acids. Germline V CDR1 and CDR2: SNHLY, FYNNEI. The CDR3 spells CASTLSPGIGNQPQHF. In DNA form, the CDR3 reads TGTGCCAGCACCCTCAGCCCCGGAATAGGCAATCAGCCCCAGCATTTT.

Only a few counts were recorded for this clonotype. J is TRBJ2-5 and V is TRBV18, with no clear D. The CDR3 covers 15 residues. Germline V gene lookup returns CDR1 KGHSH and CDR2 LQKENI. V was clipped by 0 bases and J by 5 bases, with 13 bases between them. CDR3 coding DNA: TGTGCCAGCTCACCACCAACGACCCGGCGGGAGACCCAGTACTTC. It specifies CASSPPTTRRETQYF.

The chain employs TRBV10-3 and TRBJ2-5; 14 nucleotides match TRBD2. Germline loops: CDR1 ENHRY, CDR2 SYGVKD. This CDR3 is built from 16 residues. V shed 6 bases, J shed 5 bases, and the junction held 8 bases outside the gene matches. CDR3 bases: TGTGCCATCAGCCCTTCGGGACTAGCGGGAGATGAGACCCAGTACTTC. As protein: CAISPSGLAGDETQYF.

The chain joins TRBV7-8 to TRBJ2-1; tentative D call: TRBD1 (6 bases). Germline CDR1 reads SGHVS; CDR2 reads FQNEAQ. V was clipped by 2 bases and J by 6 bases, with 14 bases between them. The length of the CDR3 is 15 residues. The CDR3 sequence is CASSLRDMKPNEQFF. CDR3 nucleotides: TGTGCCAGCAGCTTACGGGACATGAAACCCAATGAGCAGTTCTTC.

The J gene is TRBJ2-2, the V gene TRBV4-1; D gene uncertain. V was shortened by 2 bases and J by 4 bases, with 11 bases between the two germline ends. The CDR3 covers 15 residues. Per the germline V gene, CDR1 is MGHRA and CDR2 is YSYEKL. The CDR3: CASSQRSLGTGELFF. The DNA for the CDR3 is TGCGCCAGCAGCCAACGGTCCCTCGGCACCGGGGAGCTGTTTTTT.

In its sample, this clonotype was seen a few times. V gene TRBV5-1 combines with J gene TRBJ2-3; 7 nucleotides match TRBD1. The junction had 3 bases not matched to a gene; V was cut back by 0 bases and J by 2 bases. Germline V gene sequence: CDR1 SGHRS, CDR2 YFSETQ. The CDR3 loop spans 15 amino acids. The CDR3 DNA sequence: TGCGCCAGCAGCTTGGGGACAGGTTACACAGATACGCAGTATTTT. Translated: CASSLGTGYTDTQYF.

This chain links TRBV24-1 with TRBJ2-2, with 7 bases identical to TRBD1. The CDR3 spans 15 residues. J lost 3 bases, V lost 4 bases, and 4 bases had no gene match. The germline CDR1 and CDR2 sequences are KGHDR and SFDVKD. The CDR3 loop reads CATSESTGYTGELFF. In nucleotides, the CDR3 is TGTGCCACCAGTGAGTCGACAGGGTACACCGGGGAGCTGTTTTTT.

This clonotype was detected only a few times. V gene TRBV19 combines with J gene TRBJ1-2, with D possibly TRBD1 on 6 matching bases. The CDR3 runs 13 residues. CDR1 is LNHDA, CDR2 SQIVND, per germline (reference sequence). The V gene lost 10 bases and the J gene lost 4 bases, with 16 bases spanning the gap. CDR3: CATTRRGFYGYTF. As DNA, the CDR3 is TGTGCCACAACTAGGAGGGGGTTCTATGGCTACACCTTC.

This rearrangement joins TRBV15 to TRBJ2-2; D not resolved. V was trimmed by 0 bases and J by 4 bases, leaving 15 bases between them. The CDR3 totals 17 residues. The V gene's germline CDR1 is LNHNV and CDR2 YYDKDF (reference sequence). In DNA form, the CDR3 reads TGTGCCACCAGCAGAGATCGGCTAGAAATCTCCACCGGGGAGCTGTTTTTT. This encodes CATSRDRLEISTGELFF. Complete variable domain (other parts from reference TRBV15 and TRBJ2-2): DAMVIQNPRYQVTQFGKPVTLSCSQTLNHNVMYWYQQKSSQAPKLLFHYYDKDFNNEADTPDNFQSRRPNTSFCFLDIRSPGLGDTAMYLCATSRDRLEISTGELFFGEGSRLTVL.

CDR3 protein: CASSLISGSGGETQYF. For the CDR3, the DNA is TGTGCCAGCAGCTTAATTAGCGGGAGTGGTGGAGAGACCCAGTACTTC. V is TRBV11-2 and J is TRBJ2-5; 9 bases align to TRBD2. The V segment lost 2 bases and the J segment 4 bases; nucleotides outside the gene matches: 8. The CDR3 sequence is 16 residues long. Germline V CDR1 and CDR2: SGHAT, FQNNGV.

This chain joins TRBV29-1 and TRBJ2-3; 8 nucleotides match TRBD2. The CDR3 has 13 amino acids. Trimming took 7 bases from V and 5 from J; bases not matched to a gene: 8. In germline, CDR1 is SQVTM, CDR2 ANQGSEA. CDR3 DNA sequence: TGCAGCGCCCGTCGGGGGGGCGGAGATACGCAGTATTTT. Protein: CSARRGGGDTQYF.

The chain joins TRBV29-1 to TRBJ2-5; D may match TRBD1 or TRBD2 (6 bases each). This CDR3 is built from 13 residues. Between the trimmed V and J ends, which lost 7 bases and 6 bases, there was a span of 18 bases. Germline V gene sequence: CDR1 SQVTM, CDR2 ANQGSEA. CDR3 nucleotides: TGCAGCGCCTTGCGAGGGGGGCGGAAGACCCAGTACTTC. Its protein product is CSALRGGRKTQYF.

V and J are TRBV27 and TRBJ2-5; a possible D gene is TRBD2 (7 bases). Germline CDR1 and CDR2: MNHEY and SMNVEV (reference sequence). This CDR3 has 14 residues. Trimming pared 5 bases from V and 1 base from J, leaving 11 bases between. The CDR3 spells CASSQRDTQETQYF. The CDR3, as DNA: TGTGCCAGCAGTCAGCGGGACACCCAAGAGACCCAGTACTTC.

This clonotype has a handful of counts. The chain uses TRBV5-5 and TRBJ1-1, with D perhaps matching TRBD1 (5 bases). The V gene's germline CDR1 is SGHKS and CDR2 YYEKEE (reference sequence). Trimming shortened V by 4 bases and J by 1 base, and 11 bases separated the two germline ends. The CDR3 covers 14 residues. The CDR3 DNA reads as TGTGCCAGCAGCCTCAGGGTGGGGAACACTGAAGCTTTCTTT. Translating gives CASSLRVGNTEAFF.

The chain has TRBV4-1 and TRBJ2-1; D may be TRBD2 (6 bases). V was clipped by 2 bases and J by 7 bases, with 15 bases between them. Germline assignment: CDR1 MGHRA and CDR2 YSYEKL. The CDR3 length is 15 residues. CDR3 region: CASSQYVGGGNEQFF. The CDR3 DNA reads as TGCGCCAGCAGCCAATACGTGGGGGGTGGGAATGAGCAGTTCTTC.